These 18 T cell receptor beta chains originate from one sample sequenced in a study of T cell changes during pregnancy in multiple sclerosis. Measured with immunoSEQ multiplex PCR; TCRdb has only the in-frame clones, and not every one. The profile shows around 64,000 clones, about nine tenths of them singletons. The sample consisted of CD4+ T cells from peripheral blood mononuclear cells, taken after pregnancy. These receptors came from a female donor with multiple sclerosis, enrolled in a pregnancy study.

The chain uses TRBV28 and TRBJ2-7; no clear D gene. The V end was cut by 5 bases, the J end by 3 bases, with 14 bases between. Germline V gives CDR1 MDHEN, CDR2 SYDVKM. CDR3 size: 14 residues. The CDR3 here is CASSPPDSFYEQYF. DNA for the CDR3: TGTGCCAGCAGTCCCCCCGACTCCTTCTACGAGCAGTACTTC.

This clone was found once. The chain couples TRBV5-1 to TRBJ2-7; D unclear. This CDR3 contains 14 residues. Germline CDR1 is SGHRS and CDR2 is YFSETQ. V was trimmed by 2 bases and J by 3 bases, leaving 12 bases between them. The CDR3 bases are TGCGCCAGCAGCTTAACGGAGAGCTTCTACGAGCAGTACTTC. It specifies CASSLTESFYEQYF.

The chain carries TRBV2 and TRBJ2-1; D is undetermined. This CDR3 comprises 15 residues. Germline V gene sequence: CDR1 SNHLY, CDR2 FYNNEI. The V gene lost 3 bases and the J gene lost 4 bases, with 13 bases spanning the gap. The CDR3 nucleotides are TGTGCCAGCAGTGATGGCCGAAATTCTTACAATGAGCAGTTCTTC. This sequence encodes CASSDGRNSYNEQFF.

As DNA, the CDR3 is TGTGCCAGCAGCCAAGAGGTCGTCCTAGGGGCGCAGTATTTT. Translating gives CASSQEVVLGAQYF. This chain connects TRBV14 to TRBJ2-3; a weak D match, TRBD1 (5 bases). There are 14 residues in the CDR3. The V gene lost 0 bases and the J gene lost 10 bases, with 14 bases spanning the gap. CDR1 SGHDN and CDR2 FVKESK come from the germline V gene.

The V gene is TRBV28, the J gene TRBJ2-7, with 7 bases identical to TRBD2. CDR3 length: 15 residues. Germline V lookup: CDR1 MDHEN, CDR2 SYDVKM. V lost 8 bases and J lost 5; bases outside the gene matches: 15. The CDR3 DNA reads TGTGCCAGCCCAGGCGGGGGAGGGGATACTAACGAGCAGTACTTC. Its protein product is CASPGGGGDTNEQYF.

This clone was detected a few times. The V and J genes are TRBV30 and TRBJ1-1, with 7 positions matching TRBD1. The junction had 13 bases not matched to a gene; V was cut back by 5 bases and J by 4 bases. Germline CDR1 reads GTSNPN; CDR2 reads SVGIG (reference sequence). This CDR3 is 15 amino acids long. CDR3 region: CAWSDGAGGTTEAFF. The CDR3 DNA follows: TGTGCCTGGTCCGACGGGGCAGGGGGGACCACTGAAGCTTTCTTT.

The chain recombines TRBV23-1 with TRBJ1-3; TRBD1 agrees at 9 bases. TRBV23-1 is classed as an ORF, of uncertain function. The V gene end was trimmed by 4 bases and the J gene end by 4 bases; junction bases not matched to a gene: 5. This CDR3 contains 15 residues. The CDR3: CASSPWDRVGNTIYF. The CDR3, as DNA: TGCGCCAGCAGTCCTTGGGACAGGGTAGGAAACACCATATATTTT.

The rearrangement links TRBV10-3 to TRBJ2-1; D possibly corresponds to TRBD1 (5 bases). Trimming shortened V by 7 bases and J by 6 bases, and 19 bases separated the two germline ends. Looked up from germline, CDR1 is ENHRY and CDR2 is SYGVKD. This CDR3 region has 15 residues. The CDR3 DNA reads as TGTGCCATCAAAGCACAGGCCCTACCGGGCAATGAGCAGTTCTTC. This sequence encodes CAIKAQALPGNEQFF.

This chain uses TRBV9 with TRBJ2-5, with 7 positions matching TRBD1. In germline, CDR1 is SGDLS, CDR2 YYNGEE. Germline trimming cut 0 bases from V and 2 bases from J; bases unmatched to any gene: 1. The CDR3 is 14 residues long. The CDR3 DNA reads as TGTGCCAGCAGCGTAGAGGGACAGCAAGAGACCCAGTACTTC. This codes for CASSVEGQQETQYF.

The V and J genes are TRBV9 and TRBJ1-1; D ambiguous. V shed 0 bases and J shed 1 base, with 4 bases lying between them. From germline, CDR1 is SGDLS and CDR2 YYNGEE. The CDR3 consists of 13 residues. The CDR3 DNA reads TGTGCCAGCAGCGTAGCCAGGAACACTGAAGCTTTCTTT. Translated, it gives CASSVARNTEAFF.

The V gene is TRBV28, the J gene TRBJ1-1, with D tentatively TRBD1 (6 bases). Trimming shortened V by 4 bases and J by 5 bases, and 17 bases separated the two germline ends. Per germline, CDR1 MDHEN and CDR2 SYDVKM. The CDR3 contains 15 residues. The DNA of the CDR3 is TGTGCCAGCAGTTCTGGGGGCAGGGATGGGACTGAAGCTTTCTTT. Its protein product is CASSSGGRDGTEAFF.

Only one count was recorded for this clone. The chain is built from TRBV7-2 and TRBJ2-3, with TRBD2 matching over 8 bases. With V trimmed by 11 bases and J by 3 bases, 7 bases remained unmatched. This CDR3 region has 13 residues. From germline, CDR1 is SGHTA and CDR2 FQGNSA. CDR3 bases: TGTGCCTCCGGGAGGGCCGGGACAGATACGCAGTATTTT. As protein: CASGRAGTDTQYF.

This chain links TRBV28 with TRBJ2-2, with TRBD1 as a possible D gene (5 bases). Trimming took off 5 bases at V and 8 bases at J, with 6 bases between the two ends. The CDR3 totals 11 residues. Germline V lookup: CDR1 MDHEN, CDR2 SYDVKM. Written as DNA, the CDR3 is TGTGCCAGCAGTCGACAGGGGGAGCTGTTTTTT. Its translation is CASSRQGELFF.

The CDR3 spells CASSWLDSAVTEAFF. The CDR3 DNA is TGTGCCAGCAGCTGGCTGGACAGTGCGGTTACTGAAGCTTTCTTT. This chain connects TRBV5-6 to TRBJ1-1, with D possibly TRBD1 on 6 matching bases. The V end was cut by 3 bases, the J end by 5 bases, with 17 bases between. Germline loops: CDR1 SGHDT, CDR2 YYEEEE. This CDR3 region has 15 residues.

CDR3 region: CASSLGSGSRNSPLHF. CDR3 nucleotides: TGTGCCAGCAGCTTAGGTTCGGGGTCTAGGAATTCACCCCTCCACTTT. The rearrangement joins TRBV7-2 to TRBJ1-6; D is ambiguous. The length of the CDR3 is 16 residues. V was cut by 1 base and J by 7 bases, with 14 bases left in between. Germline loops: CDR1 SGHTA, CDR2 FQGNSA.

In its sample, this clone was seen once. The chain is built from TRBV15 and TRBJ2-2; TRBD1 matches at 8 bases. The germline CDR1 and CDR2 sequences are LNHNV and YYDKDF (reference sequence). V lost 5 bases, J lost 4 bases, and 6 bases stayed unmatched. This CDR3 region has 15 residues. The CDR3 sequence is CATSGNRGTTGELFF. The CDR3 DNA follows: TGTGCCACCAGCGGAAACAGGGGGACCACCGGGGAGCTGTTTTTT.

The rearrangement uses TRBV5-4 and TRBJ2-4, with no clear D. From germline, CDR1 is SGHNT and CDR2 YYREEE (reference sequence). This CDR3 has 14 residues. The V and J ends lost 0 bases and 1 base respectively, with 5 bases between them. The chain's CDR3 is CASSLGLAKNIQYF. Written as DNA, the CDR3 is TGTGCCAGCAGCTTGGGACTGGCCAAAAACATTCAGTACTTC.

The chain recombines TRBV5-1 with TRBJ1-1; D is uncertain. Trimming removed 0 bases from V and 0 bases from J, with 12 bases in between. The CDR3 contains 16 residues. Germline CDR1 reads SGHRS; CDR2 reads YFSETQ. The CDR3 here is CASSLALGALNTEAFF. The CDR3 nucleotides read TGCGCCAGCAGCTTGGCCCTAGGAGCTCTGAACACTGAAGCTTTCTTT.